Below, 13 T cell receptor beta chains from the same sample are listed, as sequenced in a study of blood T cells in healthy people across ages. The second PCR ran about 6 to 12 cycles with a sample-barcoded 5' primer and J-beta primers. TCRdb re-called the 5' RACE reads through MiXCR, storing one row per CDR3 protein. The sample gives under 2 million distinct CDR3 sequences, roughly 30% of which show up once; over 9% is in the top ten. Sequences were obtained from blood. The receptors originated from a woman aged 25 to 45 in good health.

The chain joins TRBV20-1 to TRBJ1-5, with D possibly TRBD1 on 5 matching bases. Germline CDR1 DFQATT, CDR2 SNEGSKA (reference sequence). This CDR3 is 15 amino acids long. Trimming cost V 0 bases and J 7 bases, with 16 bases left between them. The CDR3 DNA reads TGCAGTGCTAGAGATATCCGGACAACCAGGCAGCCCCAGCATTTT. Amino acid sequence: CSARDIRTTRQPQHF.

The chain has TRBV2 and TRBJ1-1, with D tentatively TRBD1 (5 bases). Germline V gives CDR1 SNHLY, CDR2 FYNNEI. Between the trimmed V and J ends, which lost 2 bases and 4 bases, there was a span of 14 bases. The CDR3 contains 15 residues. Here the CDR3 DNA reads TGTGCCAGCAGTGAAAGGGGACCCCTGTTCACTGAAGCTTTCTTT. It specifies CASSERGPLFTEAFF. Drawing the rest from reference TRBV2 and TRBJ1-1, the complete variable domain is EPEVTQTPSHQVTQMGQEVILRCVPISNHLYFYWYRQILGQKVEFLVSFYNNEISEKSEIFDDQFSVERPDGSNFTLKIRSTKLEDSAMYFCASSERGPLFTEAFFGQGTRLTVV.

This clonotype was seen only a few times. The V call is TRBV7-7, the J call TRBJ2-2; D is perhaps TRBD1 (5 bases). The CDR3 covers 14 residues. V was cut by 4 bases and J by 2 bases, with 8 bases left in between. Germline V gene sequence: CDR1 SSHAT, CDR2 FNYEAQ (reference sequence). The CDR3 reads CASSSQENTGELFF. The CDR3 nucleotides read TGTGCCAGCAGCTCACAGGAAAACACCGGGGAGCTGTTTTTT.

The V and J genes are TRBV7-9 and TRBJ2-3; D is possibly TRBD1 (5 bases). CDR1 and CDR2 from the germline V gene are SEHNR and FQNEAQ (reference sequence). Trimming stripped 1 base from V and 4 bases from J, with 12 bases between. The CDR3 runs 15 residues. CDR3: CASSLVGQGPDTQYF. The CDR3 DNA sequence: TGTGCCAGCAGCTTAGTTGGGCAGGGCCCAGATACGCAGTATTTT.

This clonotype was recorded a few times. This chain connects TRBV5-6 to TRBJ1-1, with TRBD1 as a possible D gene (5 bases). Germline CDR1 and CDR2: SGHDT and YYEEEE. V was shortened by 0 bases and J by 7 bases, with 10 bases between the two germline ends. CDR3 size: 13 residues. CDR3 sequence (DNA): TGTGCCAGCAGCTTGGGGGGGGGGAATGAAGCTTTCTTT. Its translation: CASSLGGGNEAFF. Variable domain in full (rest from reference TRBV5-6 and TRBJ1-1): DAGVTQSPTHLIKTRGQQVTLRCSPKSGHDTVSWYQQALGQGPQFIFQYYEEEERQRGNFPDRFSGHQFPNYSSELNVNALLLGDSALYLCASSLGGGNEAFFGQGTRLTVV.

This clonotype was observed a few times. This chain joins TRBV10-2 and TRBJ2-7; unclear D gene. Per the germline V gene, CDR1 is WSHSY and CDR2 is SAAADI. The CDR3 totals 12 residues. V lost 7 bases to trimming and J lost 9 bases, with 16 bases between them. CDR3 nucleotide sequence: TGCGCCAGCACCCTAGGGTCCCCGTGGCAGTACTTC. Translated: CASTLGSPWQYF.

The chain has TRBV12-3 or TRBV12-4 and TRBJ2-3; weak D call: TRBD1 (5 bases). V was clipped by 7 bases and J by 4 bases, with 15 bases between them. This CDR3 comprises 14 residues. Here the CDR3 DNA reads TGTGCCAGCAATCCAGGGTGGGCGGCAGATACGCAGTATTTT. It yields the protein CASNPGWAADTQYF.

This clonotype has more than one count but fewer than ten. This chain connects TRBV28 to TRBJ1-1, with TRBD1 matching over 9 bases. The V gene end was trimmed by 4 bases and the J gene end by 4 bases; junction bases not matched to a gene: 10. Germline CDR1 reads MDHEN; CDR2 reads SYDVKM. This CDR3 is 16 amino acids long. CDR3 nucleotide sequence: TGTGCCAGCAGTTACAGGGGGCGCCATGGCGGCACTGAAGCTTTCTTT. Protein sequence: CASSYRGRHGGTEAFF.

This clonotype has at least ten counts. The rearrangement joins TRBV15 to TRBJ2-3, with 7 bases fitting TRBD2. V shed 5 bases and J 4 bases; nucleotides not matched to a gene: 6. The CDR3 covers 14 residues. Germline V gene sequence: CDR1 LNHNV, CDR2 YYDKDF (reference sequence). CDR3 in DNA: TGTGCCACCAGCTCGCCGGGAGGCCCAGATACGCAGTATTTT. It specifies CATSSPGGPDTQYF.

Ten or more counts support this clonotype. The rearrangement uses TRBV5-1 and TRBJ2-1; 11 bases agree with TRBD2. CDR1 and CDR2 (germline): SGHRS, YFSETQ. CDR3 size: 15 residues. The ends lost 3 bases at V and 9 bases at J; junction bases unmatched: 8. This CDR3 reads CASSSTTSGGGEQFF. CDR3 DNA sequence: TGCGCCAGCAGCTCGACTACTAGCGGGGGCGGTGAGCAGTTCTTC.

The J gene is TRBJ2-1, the V gene TRBV28; a possible D gene is TRBD2 (7 bases). In germline, CDR1 is MDHEN, CDR2 SYDVKM. This CDR3 contains 19 residues. The V end was cut by 4 bases, the J end by 5 bases, with 27 bases between. The CDR3 spells CASSYPFGGREGHHNEQFF. The CDR3 DNA sequence: TGTGCCAGCAGTTACCCGTTCGGGGGGAGGGAGGGACACCACAATGAGCAGTTCTTC.

The V and J genes are TRBV30 and TRBJ2-3; D perhaps matches TRBD1 (6 bases). This CDR3 spans 11 amino acids. V lost 4 bases to trimming and J lost 7 bases, with 9 bases between them. Germline V gene sequence: CDR1 GTSNPN, CDR2 SVGIG (reference sequence). Here the CDR3 reads CAWTGVNTQYF. CDR3 in DNA: TGTGCCTGGACAGGGGTGAATACGCAGTATTTT.

The chain's CDR3 is CASRASGNEQYF. For the CDR3, the DNA is TGTGCCAGCAGGGCGAGCGGGAACGAGCAGTACTTC. The genes are TRBV6-1 and TRBJ2-7; 7 nucleotides align to TRBD2. The CDR3 runs 12 residues. The germline V gene encodes CDR1 MNHNS and CDR2 SASEGT. V gave up 6 bases and J gave up 5 bases; unmatched junction bases: 4.